This T cell receptor (beta chain) is from a study of memory CD4+ T cells and cytomegalovirus serostatus. Study-wide points: The CMV-associated TCR signature appears largely within the CD4+ memory repertoire.

Concerning this clone: What it binds is unknown.

Single viable CD3+CD4+CD8-CD45RO+ cells were sorted as the memory CD4+ T cells. After thawing, CD4+ T cells were positively selected. Libraries were prepared by immunoSEQ multiplex PCR; TCRdb keeps only in-frame clonotypes and omits some of them. The table shows tens of thousands of clones, with roughly three quarters occurring only once. Trimming took off 5 bases at V and 1 base at J, with 9 bases between the two ends. Germline V gene lookup returns CDR1 KGHSH and CDR2 LQKENI. This CDR3 is built from 13 residues. This clonotype was obtained from an adult in good health and CMV-seronegative. The rearrangement uses TRBV18 and TRBJ2-7, with D possibly TRBD1 on 6 matching bases. Input material: memory CD4+ T cells from blood. CDR3 sequence reads: CASSVQGSYEQYF. The DNA of the CDR3 is TGTGCCAGCTCAGTACAGGGTTCCTACGAGCAGTACTTC.